Presented here are 30 T cell receptor beta chains from one specimen sequenced in a study of blood T cell repertoires in COVID-19. Using immunoSEQ multiplex PCR, the repertoire was profiled, and TCRdb retains in-frame clones only, with some absent. Counted here are approximately 69,000 clones, nearly 90% occurring once; the ten biggest clones make up 5.3%. Material: peripheral blood. All receptors derive from a man between 45 and 60 years old with acute or convalescent COVID-19.

The count of this clone is one. The rearrangement uses TRBV27 and TRBJ1-6; 8 nucleotides match TRBD1. This CDR3 contains 17 residues. Germline CDR1 reads MNHEY; CDR2 reads SMNVEV (reference sequence). V lost 2 bases, J lost 8 bases, and 11 bases stayed unmatched. The CDR3 region is CASSLRGQGPGHSPLHF. CDR3 in DNA: TGTGCCAGCAGTTTACGAGGACAGGGACCGGGACATTCACCCCTCCACTTT.

The chain couples TRBV30 to TRBJ2-2; D unclear. V lost 0 bases and J 5 bases, leaving 10 bases between the germline ends. The CDR3 runs to 14 residues. Germline CDR1 and CDR2: GTSNPN and SVGIG (reference sequence). The CDR3 region is CAWSVLRVTGELFF. The CDR3 DNA is TGTGCCTGGAGTGTACTCCGGGTAACCGGGGAGCTGTTTTTT.

The J gene is TRBJ2-1, the V gene TRBV20-1, with 8 bases fitting TRBD2. V was clipped by 3 bases and J by 3 bases; unmatched bases: 4. Germline-derived CDR1 and CDR2 are DFQATT and SNEGSKA (reference sequence). The CDR3 contains 14 residues. The CDR3 region is CSASRSGSYNEQFF. The CDR3 DNA reads as TGCAGTGCTAGTAGAAGCGGGAGCTACAATGAGCAGTTCTTC.

The chain joins TRBV7-9 to TRBJ1-6; the D is unclear. Between the trimmed V and J ends, which lost 2 bases and 9 bases, there was a span of 11 bases. Germline loops: CDR1 SEHNR, CDR2 FQNEAQ (reference sequence). This CDR3 region has 14 residues. The CDR3 protein is CASSLSADISPLHF. CDR3 bases: TGTGCCAGCAGCTTATCGGCTGACATTTCACCCCTCCACTTT.

This clone has only one observation. V is TRBV27 and J is TRBJ2-3, with 8 bases aligning to TRBD2. Per the germline V gene, CDR1 is MNHEY and CDR2 is SMNVEV (reference sequence). V shed 5 bases, J shed 6 bases, and the junction held 10 bases outside the gene matches. The CDR3 has 15 amino acids. DNA of the CDR3: TGTGCCAGCAGTCCCACTAGCGGAAGGAGGGATACGCAGTATTTT. This gives the protein CASSPTSGRRDTQYF.

The chain recombines TRBV7-8 with TRBJ1-3; 7 nucleotides align to TRBD1. The germline gives CDR1 SGHVS, CDR2 FQNEAQ. The CDR3 is 16 amino acids. V lost 4 bases to trimming and J lost 1 base; unmatched junction nucleotides: 7. The CDR3 nucleotides are TGTGCCAGCAGCTACTCAACAGGGGAGTCTGGAAACACCATATATTTT. Residues: CASSYSTGESGNTIYF. The complete variable domain, with remaining parts taken from reference TRBV7-8 and TRBJ1-3, reads GAGVSQSPRYKVAKRGQDVALRCDPISGHVSLFWYQQALGQGPEFLTYFQNEAQLDKSGLPSDRFFAERPEGSVSTLKIQRTQQEDSAVYLCASSYSTGESGNTIYFGEGSWLTVV.

This chain links TRBV27 with TRBJ1-2; tentatively, D is TRBD1 (6 bases). V shed 3 bases and J shed 4 bases, with 9 bases lying between them. Germline CDR1 reads MNHEY; CDR2 reads SMNVEV (reference sequence). The CDR3 totals 13 residues. The CDR3 nucleotides read TGTGCCAGCAGTTTCAGGGGCGGCTATGGCTACACCTTC. This translates into CASSFRGGYGYTF.

This clone was seen a handful of times. This chain links TRBV11-3 with TRBJ1-2; possibly TRBD1 for D (6 bases). There are 13 residues in the CDR3. Germline CDR1 and CDR2: SGHNT and YENEEA. V lost 1 base and J 8 bases, leaving 11 bases between the germline ends. The CDR3 DNA follows: TGTGCCAGCAGCTTAGGGACAGAGGAGGGCTACACCTTC. Encoded protein: CASSLGTEEGYTF.

The rearrangement links TRBV7-6 to TRBJ2-3; D perhaps matches TRBD1 (5 bases). The CDR3 runs 13 residues. Germline V gene lookup returns CDR1 SGHVS and CDR2 FNYEAQ. With 0 bases removed from V and 4 bases from J, the gap between germline ends came to 5 bases. The CDR3 spells CASSLAGADTQYF. The CDR3, as DNA: TGTGCCAGCAGCTTAGCAGGGGCAGATACGCAGTATTTT.

The chain's CDR3 is CSVERRLGQGALYGYTF. The CDR3 DNA follows: TGCAGCGTTGAAAGACGACTGGGACAGGGGGCTCTCTATGGCTACACCTTC. The chain uses TRBV29-1 and TRBJ1-2; 12 positions match TRBD1. The CDR3 runs to 17 residues. The V gene end was trimmed by 2 bases and the J gene end by 4 bases; junction bases not matched to a gene: 11. Germline V lookup: CDR1 SQVTM, CDR2 ANQGSEA.

CDR3 in amino acids: CASSLTGAEQYF. As DNA, the CDR3 is TGTGCCAGCAGCCTCACAGGGGCCGAGCAGTACTTC. The V and J genes are TRBV7-9 and TRBJ2-7, with 7 bases lining up with TRBD1. This CDR3 contains 12 residues. Germline values: CDR1 SEHNR, CDR2 FQNEAQ (reference sequence). The V and J ends lost 5 bases and 6 bases, in that order; junction bases with no gene match: 4.

The chain is built from TRBV5-5 and TRBJ2-7; 8 bases fit TRBD1. The CDR3 runs to 15 residues. Trimming took 4 bases from V and 4 from J; bases not matched to a gene: 10. The germline V gene has CDR1 SGHKS and CDR2 YYEKEE (reference sequence). The chain's CDR3 is CASSPGQGDLYEQYF. CDR3 coding DNA: TGTGCCAGCAGCCCCGGACAGGGTGATCTTTACGAGCAGTACTTC.

The genes are TRBV19 and TRBJ1-1; tentatively, D is TRBD1 (6 bases). The V end lost 6 bases, the J end lost 6 bases, and 17 bases lay between the germline ends. This CDR3 comprises 14 residues. Germline loops: CDR1 LNHDA, CDR2 SQIVND (reference sequence). CDR3 coding DNA: TGTGCCAGTAGGCCGCCAGGGGCGCGGGCTGAAGCTTTCTTT. Amino acids: CASRPPGARAEAFF.

The chain joins TRBV5-1 to TRBJ1-2, with 9 bases that match TRBD1. Germline V gene lookup returns CDR1 SGHRS and CDR2 YFSETQ. The CDR3 spans 17 residues. The V gene end was trimmed by 1 base and the J gene end by 7 bases; junction bases not matched to a gene: 14. The CDR3 loop is CASSLSLPPGQGGGYTF. The CDR3 DNA is TGCGCCAGCAGCTTGTCGCTACCTCCGGGACAGGGAGGTGGCTACACCTTC.

The chain links TRBV10-2 to TRBJ1-2; D ambiguous. This CDR3 is 14 amino acids long. CDR1 and CDR2 (germline): WSHSY, SAAADI. V was shortened by 3 bases and J by 6 bases, with 14 bases between the two germline ends. CDR3 residues: CASSDGREGNGYTF. In DNA, the CDR3 is TGCGCCAGCAGTGATGGCCGGGAAGGAAATGGCTACACCTTC.

This chain uses TRBV5-4 with TRBJ2-7; 9 bases are shared with TRBD2. V shed 1 base, J shed 6 bases, and the junction held 8 bases outside the gene matches. The CDR3 is 15 amino acids. The germline V gene has CDR1 SGHNT and CDR2 YYREEE (reference sequence). The CDR3: CASSLSGGLSGEQYF. The CDR3 DNA reads TGTGCCAGCAGCTTGAGCGGGGGGCTGTCGGGCGAGCAGTACTTC.

V gene TRBV2 combines with J gene TRBJ1-4, with D tentatively TRBD1 (6 bases). The V gene's germline CDR1 is SNHLY and CDR2 FYNNEI. This CDR3 has 15 residues. V dropped 6 bases and J dropped 8 bases, with 19 bases sitting between them. The DNA of the CDR3 is TGTGCCAGCAGCCAACATGGGACATTAGGGGAAAAACTGTTTTTT. Protein sequence: CASSQHGTLGEKLFF.

This CDR3 is CASSQNSGGGVYEQYF. In nucleotides, the CDR3 is TGTGCCAGCAGTCAAAATAGCGGAGGGGGCGTCTACGAGCAGTACTTC. The rearrangement uses TRBV11-2 and TRBJ2-7; possibly TRBD1 for D (7 bases). The CDR3 is 16 amino acids. CDR1 is SGHAT, CDR2 FQNNGV, per germline. Trimming stripped 6 bases from V and 3 bases from J, with 21 bases between.

The V call is TRBV15, the J call TRBJ1-2; no definite D call. CDR3 length: 13 amino acids. With 0 bases removed from V and 5 bases from J, the gap between germline ends came to 7 bases. Per the germline V gene, CDR1 is LNHNV and CDR2 is YYDKDF (reference sequence). The CDR3 sequence: CATSREAGYGYTF. The CDR3, as DNA: TGTGCCACCAGCAGAGAGGCGGGTTATGGCTACACCTTC.

The rearrangement uses TRBV24-1 and TRBJ2-3; maybe TRBD2 (5 bases). CDR1 and CDR2 from the germline V gene are KGHDR and SFDVKD. CDR3 length: 16 residues. Trimming took off 1 base at V and 2 bases at J, with 12 bases between the two ends. The CDR3 reads CATSDFVTGYTDTQYF. CDR3 DNA: TGTGCCACCAGTGATTTCGTCACGGGATACACAGATACGCAGTATTTT.

The genes are TRBV11-2 and TRBJ2-5; 8 bases match TRBD1. This CDR3 has 14 residues. Germline values: CDR1 SGHAT, CDR2 FQNNGV. The V segment lost 3 bases and the J segment 4 bases; nucleotides outside the gene matches: 4. The CDR3 region is CASSFAGGGETQYF. As DNA, the CDR3 is TGTGCCAGCAGCTTTGCAGGGGGCGGAGAGACCCAGTACTTC.

This chain connects TRBV10-3 to TRBJ1-3; D ambiguous. Germline assignment: CDR1 ENHRY and CDR2 SYGVKD. Trimming took off 6 bases at V and 0 bases at J, with 12 bases between the two ends. The CDR3 has 15 residues. Here the CDR3 reads CAIRKSGDSGNTIYF. The CDR3 bases are TGTGCCATCAGAAAGTCAGGCGACTCTGGAAACACCATATATTTT.

The DNA of the CDR3 is TGTGCCAGCTCAGACGGACAGGGGGAGACCCAGTACTTC. Translated: CASSDGQGETQYF. V is TRBV18 and J is TRBJ2-5; TRBD1 matches at 9 bases. The CDR3 covers 13 residues. The J segment lost 5 bases and the V segment lost 5 bases, leaving 3 bases of the junction unmatched. Germline CDR1 is KGHSH and CDR2 is LQKENI.

The chain joins TRBV19 to TRBJ2-1; 11 bases line up with TRBD2. CDR3 size: 16 residues. Germline V gene sequence: CDR1 LNHDA, CDR2 SQIVND (reference sequence). V shed 5 bases, J shed 0 bases, and the junction held 3 bases outside the gene matches. CDR3 protein: CASSPGLAGSYNEQFF. The CDR3 DNA reads TGTGCCAGTAGTCCAGGACTAGCGGGCTCCTACAATGAGCAGTTCTTC.

This chain uses TRBV11-2 with TRBJ1-4, with 7 bases matching TRBD1. Unmatched junction bases numbered 9, after V lost 1 base and J lost 7 bases. The germline CDR1 and CDR2 sequences are SGHAT and FQNNGV. CDR3 length: 16 amino acids. For the CDR3, the DNA is TGTGCCAGCAGCTTAGTCGGACGGACAGGTGGTGAAAAACTGTTTTTT. It is translated as CASSLVGRTGGEKLFF.

V usage is TRBV5-1 and J usage is TRBJ1-2; TRBD1 matches 9 bases. The CDR3 runs 13 residues. V lost 4 bases and J lost 7; bases outside the gene matches: 5. Germline CDR1 reads SGHRS; CDR2 reads YFSETQ. The CDR3 region has the DNA TGCGCCAGCAGCACCGACAGGGGGATTGGCTACACCTTC. Amino acid sequence: CASSTDRGIGYTF.

In this sample, this clone turned up once. This rearrangement joins TRBV5-5 to TRBJ1-2; TRBD1 matches at 7 bases. The ends lost 2 bases at V and 4 bases at J; junction bases unmatched: 5. In germline, CDR1 is SGHKS, CDR2 YYEKEE (reference sequence). This CDR3 region has 14 residues. The CDR3 sequence is CASSLEDRTYGYTF. The CDR3, as DNA: TGTGCCAGCAGCTTAGAGGACAGGACCTATGGCTACACCTTC.

This clone is a singleton in its sample. J is TRBJ2-7 and V is TRBV6-1, with 9 bases fitting TRBD1. Trimming at V came to 3 bases and at J to 4 bases, leaving 10 bases not matched to a gene. This CDR3 is built from 16 residues. Germline V gives CDR1 MNHNS, CDR2 SASEGT. The CDR3 protein is CASSDLSGTGIYEQYF. In nucleotides, the CDR3 is TGTGCCAGCAGTGATCTATCCGGGACAGGGATTTACGAGCAGTACTTC.

In its sample, this clone was seen a few times. The V gene is TRBV28, the J gene TRBJ1-3; D is uncertain. There are 14 residues in the CDR3. Germline V gene lookup returns CDR1 MDHEN and CDR2 SYDVKM. Trimming left V 3 bases short and J 0 bases short, with 6 bases between. The CDR3 is CASSFANSGNTIYF. The DNA for the CDR3 is TGTGCCAGCAGTTTCGCGAACTCTGGAAACACCATATATTTT.

The rearrangement uses TRBV27 and TRBJ2-2, with 10 bases matching TRBD2. Trimming at V came to 0 bases and at J to 7 bases, leaving 17 bases not matched to a gene. This CDR3 has 20 amino acids. Looked up from germline, CDR1 is MNHEY and CDR2 is SMNVEV (reference sequence). The CDR3, as DNA: TGTGCCAGCAGTTTATCCGTTCTAGCGGGAGCTTTAAAGTCGGGCGGGGAGCTGTTTTTT. This codes for CASSLSVLAGALKSGGELFF.